This T cell receptor beta chain was captured in a study of T cells in Graves' hyperthyroidism and ophthalmopathy. In the study overall: Sampling of peripheral blood happened at initial diagnosis, prior to any treatment.

This clonotype was seen many times. Its antigen is unidentified. Germline-derived CDR1 and CDR2 are PRHDT and FYEKMQ (reference sequence). Between the trimmed V and J ends, which lost 2 bases and 12 bases, there was a span of 9 bases. This CDR3 has 11 residues. Regarding the study as a whole: Through a model of 13 V-J features, ophthalmopathy was separated from stable hyperthyroidism.

Researchers amplified the TCR beta CDR3 regions from RNA transcripts. Using the HTBI primer set, a first-round RT-PCR was run on the TCR CDR3. TCRdb reprocessed the multiplex PCR reads with MiXCR, giving one entry per CDR3 protein. The data hold 550,000 to 600,000 distinct CDR3 sequences, with 14% observed a single time. The specimen was blood. The clonotype originates from a woman aged 18-30 years with Graves' ophthalmopathy. This chain joins TRBV13 and TRBJ2-3; D may be TRBD1 (5 bases). The CDR3 protein is CASSLLTAQYF. DNA for the CDR3: TGTGCCAGCAGCTTATTGACAGCACAGTATTTT. Supplemented by reference TRBV13 and TRBJ2-3, the full variable domain reads AAGVIQSPRHLIKEKRETATLKCYPIPRHDTVYWYQQGPGQDPQFLISFYEKMQSDKGSIPDRFSAQQFSDYHSELNMSSLELGDSALYFCASSLLTAQYFGPGTRLTVL.